This T cell receptor beta chain stems from a study of T cell changes during pregnancy in multiple sclerosis. TCRdb's table, derived via immunoSEQ multiplex PCR, lists solely in-frame clones and lacks some. The sample records approximately 49,000 clones, about 88% being singletons. The sequencing here drew on CD4+ T cells from peripheral blood mononuclear cells, taken in the second trimester of pregnancy. This receptor was obtained from a female donor with multiple sclerosis, enrolled in a pregnancy study.

DNA of the CDR3: TGTGCCAGCAGCAAACGGGAGGGGGGATACAATGAGCAGTTCTTC. Protein product: CASSKREGGYNEQFF. This chain joins TRBV7-3 and TRBJ2-1; 8 bases are a match to TRBD2. CDR1 is SGHTA and CDR2 is FQGTGA in the germline V gene. V gave up 5 bases and J gave up 4 bases; unmatched junction bases: 7. There are 15 residues in the CDR3. Combining the CDR3 with reference TRBV7-3 and TRBJ2-1 gives the whole variable domain GAGVSQTPSNKVTEKGKYVELRCDPISGHTALYWYRQSLGQGPEFLIYFQGTGAADDSGLPNDRFFAVRPEGSVSTLKIQRTERGDSAVYLCASSKREGGYNEQFFGPGTRLTVL.